The next 13 T cell receptor beta chains were all read from a single sample in a study of low-dose radiotherapy and immunotherapy resistance in tumors (dated by TCRdb to the early 2020s). Per the publication, the time point label means: before trial treatment. The instrument was an Illumina HiSeq 2500. First-strand cDNA was synthesized with Superscript III and a set of TRAV- and TRBV-specific primers, covering both TCRalpha and TCRbeta chains. An approximately 20-cycle PCR with Phusion amplified the TCRs, pairing a constant-region primer with the adapter that was attached to the V primers. In-frame beta chains were kept once TCRdb had trimmed the public reads at Q25 with fastp and called clones with MiXCR. Rows with one shared CDR3 protein collapse into an entry with the most common genes and DNA. Here the sample has 54,000 or so distinct CDR3 sequences; under 30% occur a single time. 5.5% to 6.5% of the sample rests with the top ten.

Source: PBMCs, taken before treatment. All receptors derive from a male donor with prostate cancer.

This clonotype has at least ten counts. The chain employs TRBV28 and TRBJ2-1; 11 bases map to TRBD2. This CDR3 has 14 residues. Germline V gene lookup returns CDR1 MDHEN and CDR2 SYDVKM. Trimming cost V 4 bases and J 4 bases; bases outside gene matches: 0. The CDR3, as DNA: TGTGCCAGCAGTTCTAGCGGGGGGTACAATGAGCAGTTCTTC. This encodes CASSSSGGYNEQFF.

A note on this clonotype: The junction and the germline gene differ at one end; a read error may be behind it. The chain carries TRBV6-1 and TRBJ1-4, with a weak D call TRBD1 (5 bases). CDR3 size: 15 residues. Germline CDR1 is MNHNS and CDR2 is SASEGT. CDR3 coding DNA: TGTGCCAGCAGTGGGCGGGGGAGTGTTAGTGAAAGACTGTTTTTT. Amino acids: CASSGRGSVSERLFF.

This clonotype came up many times. The V call is TRBV14, the J call TRBJ1-6; TRBD1 agrees at 7 bases. The V segment lost 0 bases and the J segment 9 bases; nucleotides outside the gene matches: 8. The CDR3 sequence is 16 residues long. The germline V gene encodes CDR1 SGHDN and CDR2 FVKESK. Here the CDR3 DNA reads TGTGCCAGCAGCCAAGACTTGACAGGGTCAGGTTCACCCCTCCACTTT. Protein product: CASSQDLTGSGSPLHF.

V and J are TRBV9 and TRBJ2-7, with D perhaps given as TRBD1 or TRBD2 (6 bases each). The CDR3 has 14 amino acids. Between the trimmed V and J ends, which lost 3 bases and 4 bases, there was a span of 14 bases. CDR1 and CDR2 (germline): SGDLS, YYNGEE. The CDR3 sequence: CASSAAGEEYEQYF. CDR3 DNA: TGTGCCAGCAGCGCGGCAGGGGAGGAGTACGAGCAGTACTTC. Together with reference TRBV9 and TRBJ2-7, the CDR3 gives the full variable domain: DSGVTQTPKHLITATGQRVTLRCSPRSGDLSVYWYQQSLDQGLQFLIQYYNGEERAKGNILERFSAQQFPDLHSELNLSSLELGDSALYFCASSAAGEEYEQYFGPGTRLTVT.

This clonotype has ten or more counts. The genes are TRBV5-5 and TRBJ1-5; 8 positions agree with TRBD1. Germline CDR1 reads SGHKS; CDR2 reads YYEKEE (reference sequence). Trimming at V came to 4 bases and at J to 1 base, leaving 7 bases not matched to a gene. This CDR3 has 16 amino acids. The CDR3 nucleotides are TGTGCCAGCAGCCACTCGACAGGGGTAAGCAATCAGCCCCAGCATTTT. Translation: CASSHSTGVSNQPQHF.

This clonotype has a count of ten or more. This chain joins TRBV29-1 and TRBJ1-1; D perhaps matches TRBD1 (5 bases). CDR3 length: 12 residues. Germline CDR1 reads SQVTM; CDR2 reads ANQGSEA. V lost 5 bases to trimming and J lost 1 base, with 8 bases between them. The CDR3 DNA is TGCAGCGTTAATCAGGGGAACACTGAAGCTTTCTTT. Its translation: CSVNQGNTEAFF.

This clonotype was seen repeatedly, ten times or more. The rearrangement uses TRBV28 and TRBJ1-1; perhaps TRBD1 as D (5 bases). CDR3 length: 15 amino acids. Trimming took off 4 bases at V and 0 bases at J, with 12 bases between the two ends. The germline V gene encodes CDR1 MDHEN and CDR2 SYDVKM. CDR3 sequence: CASSSPGLMNTEAFF. In DNA form, the CDR3 reads TGTGCCAGCAGTTCACCGGGACTCATGAACACTGAAGCTTTCTTT.

Many counts were recorded for this clonotype. Mismatch with germline at one junction end may stem from a read error. This rearrangement joins TRBV4-2 to TRBJ2-1, with 10 bases that match TRBD2. Per the germline V gene, CDR1 is LGHNA and CDR2 is YNFKEQ. The CDR3 totals 13 residues. CDR3 bases: TGTGCCAGCAGCCAAGATAGCGGGGGGCCTACCCACTTC. Translation: CASSQDSGGPTHF.

V usage is TRBV7-9 and J usage is TRBJ2-5; 8 bases agree with TRBD2. After removal of 4 bases from V and 9 bases from J, the junction contained 13 bases not matched to a gene. CDR3 size: 15 residues. Germline V gene data show CDR1 as SEHNR and CDR2 as FQNEAQ (reference sequence). DNA for the CDR3: TGTGCCAGCAGCTCCGCGGCGGGGGGAACGGGCGCCCAGTACTTC. Translation gives CASSSAAGGTGAQYF.

The chain joins TRBV19 to TRBJ2-1; TRBD2 might be the D (6 bases). Deletions cut 10 bases from V and 9 bases from J, with 22 bases between. The CDR3 runs to 14 residues. Germline-derived CDR1 and CDR2 are LNHDA and SQIVND (reference sequence). The CDR3, as DNA: TGTGCCACTTTAAGGTCGGGGACTCAGGGTGAGCAGTTCTTC. This translates into CATLRSGTQGEQFF.

The rearrangement uses TRBV28 and TRBJ1-2, with D tentatively TRBD1 (5 bases). Germline V gene sequence: CDR1 MDHEN, CDR2 SYDVKM. V was trimmed by 7 bases and J by 4 bases, leaving 13 bases between them. The CDR3 length is 13 residues. CDR3 nucleotide sequence: TGTGCCAGCAACAGGCCACCTGGCTATGGCTACACCTTC. Translating it yields CASNRPPGYGYTF.

This clonotype was picked up a small number of times. The rearrangement uses TRBV2 and TRBJ1-1, with 10 bases fitting TRBD1. V trimming: 3 bases; J trimming: 1 base; junction bases outside the gene matches: 2. Germline V gives CDR1 SNHLY, CDR2 FYNNEI. The CDR3 extends over 15 amino acids. Here the CDR3 reads CASSERDRGNTEAFF. The CDR3 DNA sequence: TGTGCCAGCAGTGAGCGGGACAGGGGGAACACTGAAGCTTTCTTT.

This clonotype was seen repeatedly, ten times or more. J is TRBJ2-1 and V is TRBV19; D ambiguous. Germline CDR1 and CDR2: LNHDA and SQIVND (reference sequence). Deletions cut 2 bases from V and 5 bases from J, with 7 bases between. The CDR3 has 13 residues. CDR3 sequence: CASSISLDNEQFF. CDR3 nucleotides: TGTGCCAGTAGTATATCCCTGGACAATGAGCAGTTCTTC.